This section outlines one T cell receptor (beta chain) sequence together with its context. The antigen is undetermined. The sample originates from a study of beta chain features in type 1 diabetes. Findings and limits, study-wide: Type 1 diabetes patients showed a moderate but significant shortening of TCRB CDR3s in all four CD4+ subsets.

What was sequenced were expressed TCRB transcripts, since all of the isolated RNA had been reverse transcribed. Clones were sequenced by immunoSEQ multiplex PCR, and TCRdb holds only the in-frame ones, with some missing. Of about 160,000 clones in the sample, 10% were seen once. With 5 bases removed from V and 2 bases from J, the gap between germline ends came to 9 bases. Germline V gene lookup returns CDR1 SGHVS and CDR2 FNYEAQ. The CDR3 consists of 13 residues. A CD45RO/CCR7/CD25/CD127/CD95/CD27 panel sorted naive, central memory, regulatory and stem cell-like memory CD4+ cells. The chain has TRBV7-6 and TRBJ1-1; no clear D. The receptor comes from a man aged 25 to 45 with type 1 diabetes. The sequencing input was central memory CD4+ T cells from blood. The CDR3 coding sequence is TGTGCCAGCAGCCCTACAGTTAACACTGAAGCTTTCTTT. This sequence encodes CASSPTVNTEAFF.